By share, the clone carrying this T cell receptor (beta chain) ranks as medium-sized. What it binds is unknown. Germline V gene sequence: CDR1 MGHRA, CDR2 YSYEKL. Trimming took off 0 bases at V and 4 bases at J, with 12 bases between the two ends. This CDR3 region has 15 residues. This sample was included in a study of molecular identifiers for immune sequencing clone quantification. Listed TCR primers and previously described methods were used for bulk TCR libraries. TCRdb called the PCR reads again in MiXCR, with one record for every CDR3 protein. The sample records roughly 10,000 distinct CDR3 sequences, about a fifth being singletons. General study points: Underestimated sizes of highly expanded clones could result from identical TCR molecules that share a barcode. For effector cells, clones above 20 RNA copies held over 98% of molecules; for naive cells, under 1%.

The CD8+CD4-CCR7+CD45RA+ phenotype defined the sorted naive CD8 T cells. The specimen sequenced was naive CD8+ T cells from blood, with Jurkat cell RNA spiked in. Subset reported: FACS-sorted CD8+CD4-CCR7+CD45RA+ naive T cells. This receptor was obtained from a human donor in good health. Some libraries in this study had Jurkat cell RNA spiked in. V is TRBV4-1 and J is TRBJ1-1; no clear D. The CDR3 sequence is CASSQDSGIGTEAFF. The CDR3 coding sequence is TGCGCCAGCAGCCAAGATTCCGGGATCGGCACTGAAGCTTTCTTT.